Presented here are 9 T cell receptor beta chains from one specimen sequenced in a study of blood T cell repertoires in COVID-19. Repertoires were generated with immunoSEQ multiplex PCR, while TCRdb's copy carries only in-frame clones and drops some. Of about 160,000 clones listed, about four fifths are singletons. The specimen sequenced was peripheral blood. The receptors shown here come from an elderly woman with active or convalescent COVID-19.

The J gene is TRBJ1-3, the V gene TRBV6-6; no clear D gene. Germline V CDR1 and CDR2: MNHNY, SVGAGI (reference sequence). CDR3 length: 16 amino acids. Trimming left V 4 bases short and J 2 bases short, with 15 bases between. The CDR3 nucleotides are TGTGCCAGCAGTTCCTACCTGGTGCGGGCTGGAAACACCATATATTTT. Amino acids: CASSSYLVRAGNTIYF.

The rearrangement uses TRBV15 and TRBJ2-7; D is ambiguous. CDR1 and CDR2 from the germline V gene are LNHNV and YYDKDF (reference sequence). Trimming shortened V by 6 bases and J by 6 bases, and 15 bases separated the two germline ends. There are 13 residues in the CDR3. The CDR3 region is CATSSHFRREQYF. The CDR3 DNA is TGTGCCACCAGTTCCCACTTCCGTCGCGAGCAGTACTTC.

The CDR3 region has the DNA TGTGCCAGCTCTAGCACAGATACGCAGTATTTT. It specifies CASSSTDTQYF. This chain links TRBV7-6 with TRBJ2-3; D uncertain. This CDR3 spans 11 amino acids. Trimming left V 8 bases short and J 0 bases short, with 3 bases between. Germline CDR1 reads SGHVS; CDR2 reads FNYEAQ.

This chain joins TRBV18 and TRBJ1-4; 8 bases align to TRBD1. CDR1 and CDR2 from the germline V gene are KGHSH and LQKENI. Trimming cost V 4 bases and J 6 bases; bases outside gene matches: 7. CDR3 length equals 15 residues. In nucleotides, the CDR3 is TGTGCCAGCTCACAGGCGCGACAGGGGTATGAAAAACTGTTTTTT. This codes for CASSQARQGYEKLFF.

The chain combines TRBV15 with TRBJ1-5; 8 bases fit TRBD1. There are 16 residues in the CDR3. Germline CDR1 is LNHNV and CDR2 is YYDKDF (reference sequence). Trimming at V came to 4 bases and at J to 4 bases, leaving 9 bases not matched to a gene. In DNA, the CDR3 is TGTGCCACCAGCAAAAGTGGACAGGGTGGAAATCAGCCCCAGCATTTT. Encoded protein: CATSKSGQGGNQPQHF. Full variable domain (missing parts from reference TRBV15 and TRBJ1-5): DAMVIQNPRYQVTQFGKPVTLSCSQTLNHNVMYWYQQKSSQAPKLLFHYYDKDFNNEADTPDNFQSRRPNTSFCFLDIRSPGLGDTAMYLCATSKSGQGGNQPQHFGDGTRLSIL.

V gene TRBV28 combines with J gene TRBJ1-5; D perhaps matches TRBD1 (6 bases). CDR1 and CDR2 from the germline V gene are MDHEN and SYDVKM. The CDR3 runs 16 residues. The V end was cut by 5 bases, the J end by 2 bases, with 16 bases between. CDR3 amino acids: CASSPTTGRGNQPQHF. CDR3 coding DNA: TGTGCCAGCAGTCCTACGACAGGTCGGGGCAATCAGCCCCAGCATTTT. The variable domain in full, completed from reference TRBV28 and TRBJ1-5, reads DVKVTQSSRYLVKRTGEKVFLECVQDMDHENMFWYRQDPGLGLRLIYFSYDVKMKEKGDIPEGYSVSREKKERFSLILESASTNQTSMYLCASSPTTGRGNQPQHFGDGTRLSIL.

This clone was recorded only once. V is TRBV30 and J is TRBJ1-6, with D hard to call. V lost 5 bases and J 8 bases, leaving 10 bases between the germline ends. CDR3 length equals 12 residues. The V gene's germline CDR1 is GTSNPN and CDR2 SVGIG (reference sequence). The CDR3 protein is CAWSGVYSPLHF. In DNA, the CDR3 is TGTGCCTGGTCCGGGGTATATTCACCCCTCCACTTT.

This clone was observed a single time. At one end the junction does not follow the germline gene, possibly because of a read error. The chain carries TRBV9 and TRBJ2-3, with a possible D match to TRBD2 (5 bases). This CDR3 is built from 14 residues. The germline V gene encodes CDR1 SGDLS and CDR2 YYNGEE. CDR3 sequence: CASSVDRESDTQYF. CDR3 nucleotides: TGTGCCAGCAGCGTAGACCGGGAATCAGATACACAGTATTTT.

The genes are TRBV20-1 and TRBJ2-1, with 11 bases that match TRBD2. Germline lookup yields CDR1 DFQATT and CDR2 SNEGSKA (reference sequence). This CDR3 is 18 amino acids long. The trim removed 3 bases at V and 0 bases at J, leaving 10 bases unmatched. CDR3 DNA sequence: TGCAGTGCTAGTTCCGGGACTAGCGGACTCAGCTCCTACAATGAGCAGTTCTTC. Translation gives CSASSGTSGLSSYNEQFF.